This T cell receptor beta chain stems from a study of blood T cell repertoires in COVID-19 (dated by TCRdb to between 2020 and 2021). Describing the broader study: Collaborator samples came from the United States, Italy and Spain and covered acute and convalescent phases of COVID-19. Subjects who had been exposed to COVID-19, were actively infected with it, or had recovered from it provided the deeply sampled blood TCRbeta repertoires that made up the dataset. The material from the prospective study consisted of cDNA or gDNA derived from T cells, B-cell-depleted T cells, or PBMCs. Nearly every sample came with metadata listing a de-identified subject ID, COVID-19 status, age in years and sex. The samples were drawn from two sources: the first 160 participants of the ongoing ImmuneRACE study, and fewer than 1,500 subjects contributed by 6 global collaborators. The repertoires were released in a freely available public database intended as a resource for research on the immune response to SARS-CoV-2. HLA class I and class II types, where available, came from metadata supplied by the sample provider rather than from assay-based typing.

Points the paper makes about the study in general: How much clinical and demographic metadata was included differed by source and by participant, and the metadata was provided uncurated.

Enrolling through a virtual design, the prospective study's participants ranged in age from about 18 to 100 years and lived across 24 United States geographic areas. In the prospective study, participants were assigned to cohorts based on the clinical history participants reported in a screening survey and a study questionnaire. In the prospective study, whole blood, serum and a nasopharyngeal or oropharyngeal swab were collected from each participant by mobile phlebotomists. Prospective study participants could optionally give additional blood draws and questionnaires over a roughly two-month period. Blood samples from the prospective study were shipped frozen or at room temperature prior to DNA extraction. Sequences SGHDN (CDR1) and FVKESK (CDR2) are obtained from the germline V gene. Inclusive of the bounding cysteine and phenylalanine, the CDR3 is 13 residues long. Only the CDR3 DNA stays, 39 bases, in frame from base 1. Deletion took 4 bases off V and 2 bases off J, with a span of 8 bases between the germline ends.

TCRbeta CDR3 regions were amplified from genomic DNA using the immunoSEQ Assay, a bias-controlled multiplex PCR. On the study's bioinformatics: Within the assay, amplification of reference gene primers was used to estimate how many nucleated cells each sample contained. Sequence reads were collapsed and filtered to measure the absolute abundance of every unique TCRbeta CDR3 rearrangement. For each sample, productive Simpson clonality was calculated as the square root of Simpson's diversity index across productive rearrangements. TCRdb re-hosts the immuneACCESS table, in-frame sequences only. Its copies lack some clones; in the studies checked, an unresolved V gene accounts for under half of them, and the cause for the rest is not known. V and J calls and clone size are given by that table; D and trimming were obtained from the DNA. The sample records approximately 150,000 clones, about four fifths of which are singletons. The ten biggest clones cover nearly 3.5% of the sample.

A word on this clone: Its target antigen remains unknown. Base-call qualities are not available, and no considerably larger clone is one nucleotide away.

The sample taken for sequencing was PBMCs or T cells enriched from blood (not recorded which). The sequence derives from a woman between 50 and 59 years old with acute COVID-19. The chain couples TRBV14 to TRBJ1-1, with the D gene call left open. The DNA reads as follows: TGTGCCAGCAGCCCACTTGATAACACTGAAGCTTTCTTT. It specifies CASSPLDNTEAFF.